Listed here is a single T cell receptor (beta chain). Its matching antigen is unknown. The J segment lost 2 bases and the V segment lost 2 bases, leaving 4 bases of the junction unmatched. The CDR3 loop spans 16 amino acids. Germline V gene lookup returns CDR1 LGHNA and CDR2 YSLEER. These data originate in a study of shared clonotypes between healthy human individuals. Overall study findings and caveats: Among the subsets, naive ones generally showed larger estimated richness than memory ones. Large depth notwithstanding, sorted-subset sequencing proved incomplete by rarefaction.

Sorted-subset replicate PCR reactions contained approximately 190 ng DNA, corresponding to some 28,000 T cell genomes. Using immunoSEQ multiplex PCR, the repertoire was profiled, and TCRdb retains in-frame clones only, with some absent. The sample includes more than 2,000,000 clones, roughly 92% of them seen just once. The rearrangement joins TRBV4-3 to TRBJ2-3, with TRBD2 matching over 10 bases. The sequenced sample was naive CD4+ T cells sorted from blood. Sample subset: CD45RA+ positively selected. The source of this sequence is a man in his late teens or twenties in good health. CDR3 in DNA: TGCGCCAGCAGCCAAAGGACTAGCGGATACACAGATACGCAGTATTTT. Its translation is CASSQRTSGYTDTQYF.